These 29 T cell receptor beta chains were sequenced from one sample in a study of blood T cell repertoires in COVID-19. Clones were read by immunoSEQ multiplex PCR, and TCRdb kept only the in-frame ones, dropping some. The sample carries about 350,000 clones, around 87% recorded once. The sample consisted of PBMCs or T cells enriched from blood (not recorded which). The receptors were gathered from a woman aged 25 to 39 who had recovered from COVID-19.

The V gene is TRBV10-3, the J gene TRBJ1-2, with 7 nucleotides matching TRBD1. V shed 8 bases and J 6 bases; nucleotides not matched to a gene: 9. The germline CDR1 and CDR2 sequences are ENHRY and SYGVKD. This CDR3 comprises 13 residues. The DNA of the CDR3 is TGTGCCATCGGGGGCGTGCAGGGGGATGGCTACACCTTC. Translation gives CAIGGVQGDGYTF.

V gene TRBV18 combines with J gene TRBJ2-7; 11 bases agree with TRBD2. The CDR3 runs to 17 residues. Germline CDR1 reads KGHSH; CDR2 reads LQKENI. V lost 3 bases, J lost 7 bases, and 14 bases stayed unmatched. CDR3 loop: CASSPFPLLAGVREQYF. The DNA for the CDR3 is TGTGCCAGCTCACCTTTCCCCTTACTAGCGGGGGTGAGAGAGCAGTACTTC.

The J gene is TRBJ2-7, the V gene TRBV13; possible D gene TRBD2, 6 bases. Trimming left V 5 bases short and J 4 bases short, with 12 bases between. This CDR3 contains 13 residues. Germline V gives CDR1 PRHDT, CDR2 FYEKMQ (reference sequence). CDR3 bases: TGTGCCAGCAGCGAGGGGACTCTGTACGAGCAGTACTTC. This codes for CASSEGTLYEQYF.

The gene calls are TRBV4-1 and TRBJ2-7; a weak D match, TRBD1 (6 bases). The CDR3 has 16 residues. Germline loops: CDR1 MGHRA, CDR2 YSYEKL. The V end lost 1 base, the J end lost 4 bases, and 17 bases lay between the germline ends. CDR3 bases: TGCGCCAGCAGCCAAGCGGGATTCGGGACAAAATACGAGCAGTACTTC. Protein sequence: CASSQAGFGTKYEQYF.

The V call is TRBV11-2, the J call TRBJ1-2; TRBD1 might be the D (5 bases). Per the germline V gene, CDR1 is SGHAT and CDR2 is FQNNGV. The CDR3 spans 14 residues. Trimming removed 5 bases at V and 8 bases at J, with 18 bases between. The CDR3 region has the DNA TGTGCCAGCAGCGTAACCGGGACTGGGCTCGGCTACACCTTC. As protein: CASSVTGTGLGYTF.

This clone has a handful of counts. This chain uses TRBV5-1 with TRBJ2-7; maybe TRBD2 (6 bases). The CDR3 runs 15 residues. V lost 5 bases and J lost 1, with 16 bases in between. Germline V gene data show CDR1 as SGHRS and CDR2 as YFSETQ. The DNA of the CDR3 is TGCGCCAGCAGAGGAGGGCTTCGCGCTTCCTACGAGCAGTACTTC. It is translated as CASRGGLRASYEQYF.

V and J are TRBV10-3 and TRBJ2-5, with a weak D call TRBD2 (6 bases). The CDR3 is made up of 18 amino acids. Germline CDR1 ENHRY, CDR2 SYGVKD. V was cut by 3 bases and J by 2 bases, with 22 bases left in between. The CDR3 loop reads CAISDSSSFGGEQETQYF. In DNA form, the CDR3 reads TGTGCCATCAGTGACTCTTCCTCCTTCGGGGGAGAGCAAGAGACCCAGTACTTC.

The sample holds a few counts of this clone. The rearrangement joins TRBV28 to TRBJ2-7; the D gene is possibly TRBD2 (5 bases). Trimming took 6 bases from V and 2 from J, leaving 11 bases between them. The CDR3 is 13 amino acids. Per germline, CDR1 MDHEN and CDR2 SYDVKM. CDR3: CASRRTGTYEQYF. The CDR3 DNA follows: TGTGCCAGCAGGAGGACTGGGACCTACGAGCAGTACTTC. The whole variable domain, remainder taken from reference TRBV28 and TRBJ2-7, is DVKVTQSSRYLVKRTGEKVFLECVQDMDHENMFWYRQDPGLGLRLIYFSYDVKMKEKGDIPEGYSVSREKKERFSLILESASTNQTSMYLCASRRTGTYEQYFGPGTRLTVT.

This rearrangement joins TRBV5-4 to TRBJ2-7; the D gene is possibly TRBD1 (5 bases). This CDR3 has 13 residues. V dropped 3 bases and J dropped 2 bases, with 9 bases sitting between them. The germline V gene encodes CDR1 SGHNT and CDR2 YYREEE (reference sequence). The CDR3 region is CASSSKGTYEQYF. CDR3 sequence (DNA): TGTGCCAGCAGCTCAAAGGGGACCTACGAGCAGTACTTC.

This chain connects TRBV9 to TRBJ2-3, with 10 bases fitting TRBD2. CDR1 and CDR2 (germline): SGDLS, YYNGEE. V was pared by 3 bases and J by 3 bases, with 4 bases of the junction left unmatched. The CDR3 spans 15 residues. CDR3 protein: CASSASGGATDTQYF. Written as DNA, the CDR3 is TGTGCCAGCAGCGCGAGCGGGGGGGCAACAGATACGCAGTATTTT.

This chain joins TRBV5-1 and TRBJ2-3, with TRBD2 identical over 14 bases. V lost 4 bases to trimming and J lost 1 base; unmatched junction nucleotides: 8. Germline V gives CDR1 SGHRS, CDR2 YFSETQ. The CDR3 loop spans 18 amino acids. Here the CDR3 reads CASSRGTSGGRGTDTQYF. The CDR3 coding sequence is TGCGCCAGCAGCCGAGGGACTAGCGGGGGCCGGGGCACAGATACGCAGTATTTT.

J is TRBJ2-3 and V is TRBV7-2; D may be TRBD2 (6 bases). Germline-derived CDR1 and CDR2 are SGHTA and FQGNSA. Trimming removed 2 bases at V and 2 bases at J, with 20 bases between. The CDR3 runs to 18 residues. The CDR3 DNA reads as TGTGCCAGCAGCTTAAAAGGAAGTTTCGGCGGGGCCACAGATACGCAGTATTTT. Its translation: CASSLKGSFGGATDTQYF.

V is TRBV6-5 and J is TRBJ1-1; D not resolved. V lost 4 bases, J lost 4 bases, and 10 bases lay in between. The CDR3 extends over 13 amino acids. The germline gives CDR1 MNHEY, CDR2 SVGAGI. The CDR3 bases are TGTGCCAGCAGTTCTCGGAGGGCCACTGAAGCTTTCTTT. Translated: CASSSRRATEAFF.

The chain recombines TRBV28 with TRBJ2-1, with 7 bases fitting TRBD1. The ends lost 9 bases at V and 1 base at J; junction bases unmatched: 6. The germline V gene has CDR1 MDHEN and CDR2 SYDVKM. This CDR3 spans 14 amino acids. The CDR3 is CASFDRVSYNEQFF. Here the CDR3 DNA reads TGTGCCAGTTTCGACAGGGTGTCCTACAATGAGCAGTTCTTC.

The chain joins TRBV3-1 (or the pseudogene TRBV3-2) to TRBJ1-1, with a tentative D call TRBD1 (6 bases). Germline CDR1 reads LGHDT; CDR2 reads YNNKEL (reference sequence). Trimming shortened V by 5 bases and J by 7 bases, and 11 bases separated the two germline ends. This CDR3 is 12 amino acids long. For the CDR3, the DNA is TGTGCCAGCAGCGGGGGCAGTTTTGAAGCTTTCTTT. This gives the protein CASSGGSFEAFF.

The genes are TRBV4-2 and TRBJ2-3; 9 positions match TRBD1. The CDR3 is 14 residues long. Germline loops: CDR1 LGHNA, CDR2 YNFKEQ. Trimming at V came to 3 bases and at J to 4 bases, leaving 2 bases not matched to a gene. This CDR3 reads CASSQDRGSDTQYF. In nucleotides, the CDR3 is TGTGCCAGCAGCCAGGACAGGGGTTCAGATACGCAGTATTTT.

The rearrangement links TRBV9 to TRBJ1-3; D gene ambiguous. V was trimmed by 1 base and J by 0 bases, leaving 5 bases between them. Per germline, CDR1 SGDLS and CDR2 YYNGEE. The CDR3 runs 14 residues. In nucleotides, the CDR3 is TGTGCCAGCAGCGTAATGAGCTCTGGAAACACCATATATTTT. Amino acids: CASSVMSSGNTIYF. The entire variable domain, with the rest obtained from reference TRBV9 and TRBJ1-3, is as follows: DSGVTQTPKHLITATGQRVTLRCSPRSGDLSVYWYQQSLDQGLQFLIQYYNGEERAKGNILERFSAQQFPDLHSELNLSSLELGDSALYFCASSVMSSGNTIYFGEGSWLTVV.

The chain uses TRBV5-1 and TRBJ1-4, with 12 bases that match TRBD1. Germline CDR1 and CDR2: SGHRS and YFSETQ. This CDR3 has 18 amino acids. Trimming removed 2 bases from V and 5 bases from J; junction bases left unmatched: 10. The CDR3 region has the DNA TGCGCCAGCAGCTTCCAACCGGGACAGGGGGCGCAAAATGAAAAACTGTTTTTT. It is translated as CASSFQPGQGAQNEKLFF.

This clone showed up just a few times. V gene TRBV11-3 combines with J gene TRBJ2-1, with TRBD1 matching over 7 bases. This CDR3 comprises 15 residues. V shed 2 bases, J shed 6 bases, and the junction held 7 bases outside the gene matches. The germline V gene encodes CDR1 SGHNT and CDR2 YENEEA. CDR3 residues: CASSLRQGQTNEQFF. Written as DNA, the CDR3 is TGTGCCAGCAGCTTAAGACAGGGCCAGACCAATGAGCAGTTCTTC.

This chain joins TRBV5-6 and TRBJ1-2, with D tentatively TRBD1 (6 bases). Germline CDR1 SGHDT, CDR2 YYEEEE. This CDR3 comprises 14 residues. Trimming shortened V by 5 bases and J by 3 bases, and 14 bases separated the two germline ends. DNA for the CDR3: TGTGCCAGCAGGCATACAGGGTCAGACTATGGCTACACCTTC. This codes for CASRHTGSDYGYTF.

The CDR3 DNA reads as TGTGCCATCAGTGAGGGCGCGGGGGTCTACGGAGAGACCCAGTACTTC. This translates into CAISEGAGVYGETQYF. The chain joins TRBV10-3 to TRBJ2-5; 7 bases line up with TRBD2. Germline-derived CDR1 and CDR2 are ENHRY and SYGVKD. V gave up 2 bases and J gave up 4 bases; unmatched junction bases: 10. This CDR3 has 16 amino acids.

The sample holds one count of this clone. The chain carries TRBV5-1 and TRBJ1-2, with D tentatively TRBD1 (6 bases). In germline, CDR1 is SGHRS, CDR2 YFSETQ. The CDR3 runs to 15 residues. V lost 4 bases, J lost 4 bases, and 17 bases lay in between. This CDR3 is CASSPYYREPYGYTF. The CDR3 nucleotides are TGCGCCAGCAGCCCGTACTACAGGGAACCCTATGGCTACACCTTC. Filled out from reference TRBV5-1 and TRBJ1-2, the complete variable domain reads KAGVTQTPRYLIKTRGQQVTLSCSPISGHRSVSWYQQTPGQGLQFLFEYFSETQRNKGNFPGRFSGRQFSNSRSEMNVSTLELGDSALYLCASSPYYREPYGYTFGSGTRLTVV.

The chain has TRBV18 and TRBJ1-1; 7 bases map to TRBD1. The germline CDR1 and CDR2 sequences are KGHSH and LQKENI. The CDR3 runs 14 residues. The V segment lost 2 bases and the J segment 6 bases; nucleotides outside the gene matches: 6. The CDR3 nucleotides read TGTGCCAGCTCACCAGACATAACAGGGGCTGAAGCTTTCTTT. Encoded protein: CASSPDITGAEAFF.

The CDR3 sequence is CASSQGTSGKQETQYF. Here the CDR3 DNA reads TGTGCCAGCAGCCAGGGGACTAGCGGGAAACAAGAGACCCAGTACTTC. J is TRBJ2-5 and V is TRBV4-2; TRBD2 aligns across 13 bases. The trim removed 3 bases at V and 2 bases at J, leaving 3 bases unmatched. This CDR3 contains 16 residues. CDR1 is LGHNA, CDR2 YNFKEQ, per germline.

The gene calls are TRBV25-1 and TRBJ1-4; TRBD1 agrees at 11 bases. The CDR3 covers 16 residues. J lost 7 bases, V lost 1 base, and 5 bases had no gene match. Germline V gives CDR1 MGHDK, CDR2 SYGVNS. The CDR3 DNA is TGTGCCAGCAGTGAATGGACAGGGGGCGAGGGTGAAAAACTGTTTTTT. It specifies CASSEWTGGEGEKLFF.

The chain joins TRBV19 to TRBJ2-7, with a possible D match to TRBD1 (5 bases). The CDR3 sequence is 12 residues long. CDR1 and CDR2 from the germline V gene are LNHDA and SQIVND (reference sequence). Trimming took off 4 bases at V and 5 bases at J, with 9 bases between the two ends. The CDR3 region is CASSRQTDEQYF. CDR3 nucleotides: TGTGCCAGTAGTAGACAGACCGACGAGCAGTACTTC.

The rearrangement uses TRBV6-2 or TRBV6-3 and TRBJ1-6, with 9 bases lining up with TRBD1. Trimming removed 4 bases from V and 0 bases from J; junction bases left unmatched: 10. This CDR3 region has 19 residues. The germline gives CDR1 MNHEY, CDR2 SVGEGT. The CDR3 DNA reads TGTGCCAGCAGTTTTTTCGACAGGGGGACCACCTCCTATAATTCACCCCTCCACTTT. Its protein is CASSFFDRGTTSYNSPLHF.

The rearrangement links TRBV7-2 to TRBJ2-3; TRBD1 might be the D (6 bases). Germline assignment: CDR1 SGHTA and CDR2 FQGNSA. V was cut by 4 bases and J by 2 bases, with 10 bases left in between. The CDR3 covers 14 residues. The CDR3 DNA sequence: TGTGCCAGCAGCTGGGGGCGAACCACAGATACGCAGTATTTT. Protein: CASSWGRTTDTQYF.

The V and J genes are TRBV7-2 and TRBJ2-7, with D maybe TRBD2 (6 bases). The CDR3 contains 17 residues. V shed 5 bases and J shed 0 bases, with 20 bases lying between them. Germline values: CDR1 SGHTA, CDR2 FQGNSA. The CDR3 nucleotides are TGTGCCAGCAGCGAGGACCTCTCTGCGGGGCTCTCCTACGAGCAGTACTTC. As protein: CASSEDLSAGLSYEQYF. Together with reference TRBV7-2 and TRBJ2-7, the CDR3 gives the full variable domain: GAGVSQSPSNKVTEKGKDVELRCDPISGHTALYWYRQSLGQGLEFLIYFQGNSAPDKSGLPSDRFSAERTGGSVSTLTIQRTQQEDSAVYLCASSEDLSAGLSYEQYFGPGTRLTVT.